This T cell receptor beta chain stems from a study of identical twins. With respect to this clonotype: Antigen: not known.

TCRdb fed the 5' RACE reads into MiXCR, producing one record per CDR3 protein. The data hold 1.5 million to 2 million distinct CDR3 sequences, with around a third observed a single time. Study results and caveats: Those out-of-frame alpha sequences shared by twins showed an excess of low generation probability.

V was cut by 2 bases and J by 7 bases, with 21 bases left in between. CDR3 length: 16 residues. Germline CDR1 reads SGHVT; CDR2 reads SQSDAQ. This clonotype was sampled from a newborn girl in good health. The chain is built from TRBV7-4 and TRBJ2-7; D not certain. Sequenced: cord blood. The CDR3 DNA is TGTGCCAGCAGCTTAAACCCTTACCGGGCCTACAATGAGCAGTACTTC. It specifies CASSLNPYRAYNEQYF.